This T cell receptor beta chain was sequenced in a study of cytomegalovirus exposure and HLA in healthy donors. PCR used 60 Vbeta primers and 13 Jbeta primers. Measured with immunoSEQ multiplex PCR; TCRdb has only the in-frame clones, and not every one. There are about 140,000 clones in the sample; approximately 71% occur only once, and 4.9% lies in the top ten. Healthy donors of bone marrow made up the group. There are a few counts of this clone. The CDR3 has 12 residues. Unmatched junction bases numbered 3, after V lost 7 bases and J lost 0 bases. Germline CDR1 and CDR2: SQVTM and ANQGSEA. The TCR originated in a woman in her fifties or sixties in good health and CMV-seronegative. This chain links TRBV29-1 with TRBJ2-7; TRBD1 aligns across 7 bases. The sample consisted of PBMCs. CDR3 in amino acids: CSGSGGSYEQYF. Written as DNA, the CDR3 is TGCAGCGGCTCAGGGGGCTCCTACGAGCAGTACTTC.